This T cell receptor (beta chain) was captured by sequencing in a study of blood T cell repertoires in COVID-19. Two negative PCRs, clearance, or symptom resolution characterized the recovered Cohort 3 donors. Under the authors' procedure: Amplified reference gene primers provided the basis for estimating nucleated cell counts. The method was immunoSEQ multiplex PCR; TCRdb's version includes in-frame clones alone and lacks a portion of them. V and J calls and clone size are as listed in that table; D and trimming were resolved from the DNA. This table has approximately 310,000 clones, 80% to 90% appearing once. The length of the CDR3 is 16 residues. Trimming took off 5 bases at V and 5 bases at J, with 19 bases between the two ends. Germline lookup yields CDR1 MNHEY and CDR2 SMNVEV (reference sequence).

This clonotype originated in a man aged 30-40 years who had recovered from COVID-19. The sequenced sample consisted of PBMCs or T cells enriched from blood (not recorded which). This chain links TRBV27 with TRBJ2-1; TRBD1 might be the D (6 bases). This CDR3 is CASSPGDLMTHNEQFF. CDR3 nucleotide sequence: TGTGCCAGCAGTCCAGGGGACCTTATGACCCACAATGAGCAGTTCTTC.